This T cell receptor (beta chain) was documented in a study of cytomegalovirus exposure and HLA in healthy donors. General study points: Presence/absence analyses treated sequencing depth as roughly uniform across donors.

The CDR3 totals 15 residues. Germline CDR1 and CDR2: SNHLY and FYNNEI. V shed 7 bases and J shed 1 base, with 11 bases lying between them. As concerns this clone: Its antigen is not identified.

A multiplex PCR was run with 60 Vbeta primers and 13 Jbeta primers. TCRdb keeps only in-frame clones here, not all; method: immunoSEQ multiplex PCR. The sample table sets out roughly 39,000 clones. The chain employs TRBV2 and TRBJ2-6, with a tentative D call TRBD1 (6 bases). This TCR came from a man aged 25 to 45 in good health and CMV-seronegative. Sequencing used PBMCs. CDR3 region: CASTEGGSGANVLTF. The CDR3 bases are TGTGCCAGCACCGAAGGGGGATCTGGGGCCAACGTCCTGACTTTC.